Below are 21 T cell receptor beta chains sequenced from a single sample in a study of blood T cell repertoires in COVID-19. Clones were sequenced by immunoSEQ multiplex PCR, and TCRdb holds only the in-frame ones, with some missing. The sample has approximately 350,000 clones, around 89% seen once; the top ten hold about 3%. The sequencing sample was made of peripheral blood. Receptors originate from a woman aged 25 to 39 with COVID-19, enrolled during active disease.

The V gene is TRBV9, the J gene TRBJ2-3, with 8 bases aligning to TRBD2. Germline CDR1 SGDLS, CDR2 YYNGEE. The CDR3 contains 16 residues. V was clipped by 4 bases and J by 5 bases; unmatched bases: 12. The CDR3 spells CASSPRFSGNVDTQYF. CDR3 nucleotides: TGTGCCAGCAGCCCCCGTTTTAGCGGGAACGTAGATACGCAGTATTTT.

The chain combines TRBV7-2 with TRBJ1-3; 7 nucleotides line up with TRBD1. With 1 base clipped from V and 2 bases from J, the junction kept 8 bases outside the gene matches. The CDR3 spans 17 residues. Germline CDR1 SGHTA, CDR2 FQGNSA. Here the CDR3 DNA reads TGTGCCAGCAGCTTAGGTGGGGCAGGGGGACCTGGAAACACCATATATTTT. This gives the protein CASSLGGAGGPGNTIYF.

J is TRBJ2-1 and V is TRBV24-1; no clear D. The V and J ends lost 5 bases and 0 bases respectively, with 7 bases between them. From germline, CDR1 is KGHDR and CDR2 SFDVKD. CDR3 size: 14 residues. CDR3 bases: TGTGCCACCAGTGCGTGGAGCTCCTACAATGAGCAGTTCTTC. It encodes CATSAWSSYNEQFF.

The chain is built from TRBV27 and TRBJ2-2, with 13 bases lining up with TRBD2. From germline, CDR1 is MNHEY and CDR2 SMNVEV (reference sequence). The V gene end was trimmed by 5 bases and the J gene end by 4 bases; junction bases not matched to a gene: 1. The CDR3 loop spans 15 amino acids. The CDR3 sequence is CASSRTSGSTGELFF. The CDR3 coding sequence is TGTGCCAGCAGTCGGACTAGCGGGAGCACCGGGGAGCTGTTTTTT.

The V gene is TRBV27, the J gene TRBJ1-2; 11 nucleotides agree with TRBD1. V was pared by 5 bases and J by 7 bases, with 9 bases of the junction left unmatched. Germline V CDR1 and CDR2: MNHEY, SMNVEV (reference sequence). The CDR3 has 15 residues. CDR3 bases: TGTGCCAGCAGTCCCCAAACGGACAGGGGGCTTGGCTACACCTTC. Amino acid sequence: CASSPQTDRGLGYTF.

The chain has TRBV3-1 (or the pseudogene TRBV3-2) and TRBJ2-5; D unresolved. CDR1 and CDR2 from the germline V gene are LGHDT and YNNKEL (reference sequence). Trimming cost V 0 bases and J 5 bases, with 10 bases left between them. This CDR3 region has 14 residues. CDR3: CASSQDPSLETQYF. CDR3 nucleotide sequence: TGTGCCAGCAGCCAAGATCCTAGTCTGGAGACCCAGTACTTC.

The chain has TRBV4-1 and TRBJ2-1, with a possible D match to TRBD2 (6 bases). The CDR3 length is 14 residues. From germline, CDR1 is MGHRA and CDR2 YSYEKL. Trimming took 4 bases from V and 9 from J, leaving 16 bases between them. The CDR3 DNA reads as TGCGCCAGCAGCCTCCAGGCCCCGGAGGGTGAGCAGTTCTTC. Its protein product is CASSLQAPEGEQFF.

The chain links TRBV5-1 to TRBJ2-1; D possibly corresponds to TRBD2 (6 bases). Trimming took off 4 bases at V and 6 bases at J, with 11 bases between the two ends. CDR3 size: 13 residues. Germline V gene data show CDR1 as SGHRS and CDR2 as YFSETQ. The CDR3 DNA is TGCGCCAGCAGCCTTGGGACTCCCAATGAGCAGTTCTTC. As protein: CASSLGTPNEQFF. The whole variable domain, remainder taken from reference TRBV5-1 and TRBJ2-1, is KAGVTQTPRYLIKTRGQQVTLSCSPISGHRSVSWYQQTPGQGLQFLFEYFSETQRNKGNFPGRFSGRQFSNSRSEMNVSTLELGDSALYLCASSLGTPNEQFFGPGTRLTVL.

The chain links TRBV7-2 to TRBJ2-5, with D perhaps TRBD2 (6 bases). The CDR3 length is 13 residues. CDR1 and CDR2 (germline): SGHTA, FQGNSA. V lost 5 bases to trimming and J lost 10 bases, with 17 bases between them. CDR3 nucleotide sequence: TGTGCCAGCAGCAAAGGGACTTCCGGGGACCAGTACTTC. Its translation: CASSKGTSGDQYF.

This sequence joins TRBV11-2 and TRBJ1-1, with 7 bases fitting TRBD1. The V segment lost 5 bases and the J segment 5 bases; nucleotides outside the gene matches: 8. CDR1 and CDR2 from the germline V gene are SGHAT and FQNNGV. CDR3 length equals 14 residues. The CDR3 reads CASSRRDSRTEAFF. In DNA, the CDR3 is TGTGCCAGCAGCCGCAGGGACAGCCGGACTGAAGCTTTCTTT.

CDR3 region: CASSPRQGTSYEQYF. The CDR3, as DNA: TGTGCCAGCAGCCCACGACAGGGTACCTCCTACGAGCAGTACTTC. The chain employs TRBV11-2 and TRBJ2-7; 7 bases match TRBD1. With V trimmed by 5 bases and J by 0 bases, 7 bases remained unmatched. CDR1 is SGHAT, CDR2 FQNNGV, per germline. The CDR3 length is 15 residues.

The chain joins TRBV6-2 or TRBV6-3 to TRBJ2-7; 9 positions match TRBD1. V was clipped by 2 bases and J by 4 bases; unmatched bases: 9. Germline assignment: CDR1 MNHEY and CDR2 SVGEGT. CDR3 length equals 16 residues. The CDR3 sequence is CASSYAPGQGGYEQYV. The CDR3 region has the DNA TGTGCCAGCAGTTACGCCCCGGGACAGGGAGGGTACGAGCAGTACGTC.

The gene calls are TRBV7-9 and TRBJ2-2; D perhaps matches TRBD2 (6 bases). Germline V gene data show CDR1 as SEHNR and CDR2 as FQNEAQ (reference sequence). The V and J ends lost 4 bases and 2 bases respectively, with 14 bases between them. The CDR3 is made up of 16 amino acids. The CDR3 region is CASSSTRDSNTGELFF. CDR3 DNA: TGTGCCAGCAGCTCAACCCGGGACTCTAACACCGGGGAGCTGTTTTTT.

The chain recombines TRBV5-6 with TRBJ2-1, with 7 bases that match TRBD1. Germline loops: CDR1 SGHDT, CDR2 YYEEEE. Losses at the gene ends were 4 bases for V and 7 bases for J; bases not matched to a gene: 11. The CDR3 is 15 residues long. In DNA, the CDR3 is TGTGCCAGCAGCCCCACCCGGGACAGTTGGAATGAGCAGTTCTTC. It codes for CASSPTRDSWNEQFF.

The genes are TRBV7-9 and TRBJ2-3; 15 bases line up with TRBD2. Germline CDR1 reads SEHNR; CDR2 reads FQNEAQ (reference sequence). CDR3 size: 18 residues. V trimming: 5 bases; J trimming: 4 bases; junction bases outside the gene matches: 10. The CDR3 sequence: CASSGLAGGPFRPDTQYF. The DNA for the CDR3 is TGTGCCAGCAGCGGACTAGCGGGAGGGCCTTTTCGCCCAGATACGCAGTATTTT.

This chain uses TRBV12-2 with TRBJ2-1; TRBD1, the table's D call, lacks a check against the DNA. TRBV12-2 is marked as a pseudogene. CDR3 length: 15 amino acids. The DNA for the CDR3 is TGTGCAAGTCGCTTAGACTGGACAGGCCACAATGAGCAGTTCTTC. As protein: CASRLDWTGHNEQFF.

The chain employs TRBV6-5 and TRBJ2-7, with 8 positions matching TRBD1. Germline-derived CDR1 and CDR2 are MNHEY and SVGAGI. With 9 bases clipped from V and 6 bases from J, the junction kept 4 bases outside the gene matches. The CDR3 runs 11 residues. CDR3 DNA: TGTGCCAGTATACAGGGGGTCGAGCAGTACTTC. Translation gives CASIQGVEQYF.

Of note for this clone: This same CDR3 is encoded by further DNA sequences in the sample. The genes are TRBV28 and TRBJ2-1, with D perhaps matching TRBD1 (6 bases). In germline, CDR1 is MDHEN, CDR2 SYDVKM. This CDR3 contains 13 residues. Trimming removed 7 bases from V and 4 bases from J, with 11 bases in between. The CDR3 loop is CASTSDSYNEQFF. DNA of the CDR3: TGTGCCAGCACCTCGGACAGTTACAATGAGCAGTTCTTC.

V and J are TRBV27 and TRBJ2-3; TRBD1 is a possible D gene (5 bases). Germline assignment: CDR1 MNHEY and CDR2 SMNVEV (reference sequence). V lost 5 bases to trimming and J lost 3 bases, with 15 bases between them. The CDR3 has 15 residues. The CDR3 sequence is CASSHRWGRTDTQYF. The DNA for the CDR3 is TGTGCCAGCAGTCATAGGTGGGGCAGAACAGATACGCAGTATTTT.

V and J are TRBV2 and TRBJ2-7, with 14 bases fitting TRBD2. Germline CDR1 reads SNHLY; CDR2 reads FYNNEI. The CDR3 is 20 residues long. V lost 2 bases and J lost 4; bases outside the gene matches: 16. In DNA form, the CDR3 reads TGTGCCAGCAGTGAATCGTTGGGGGGTGGACTAGCGGGAGGAATGTACGAGCAGTACGTC. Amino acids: CASSESLGGGLAGGMYEQYV.

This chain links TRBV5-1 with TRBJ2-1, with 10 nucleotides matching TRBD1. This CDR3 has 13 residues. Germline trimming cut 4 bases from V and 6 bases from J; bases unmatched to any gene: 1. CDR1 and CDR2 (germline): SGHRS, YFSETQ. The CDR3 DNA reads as TGCGCCAGCAGCCGGACAGGGGGCAATGAGCAGTTCTTC. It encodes CASSRTGGNEQFF.